This entry describes one T cell receptor (beta chain). The CDR3 is 14 amino acids. Germline CDR1 is SGHRS and CDR2 is YFSETQ. Trimming stripped 6 bases from V and 0 bases from J, with 9 bases between. This sample is drawn from a study of blood T cell repertoires in COVID-19. Study-level background: Donors in the United States, Italy and Spain gave samples during acute or convalescent COVID-19. PBMCs, B-cell-depleted T cells, or T cells provided the cDNA or gDNA that made up the material.

Study processing details: Reference gene primers were amplified, and this amplification served to estimate nucleated cell counts. Data came from immunoSEQ multiplex PCR; TCRdb stores just in-frame clones and leaves some out. D and trimming come from the DNA, and the V and J calls and clone size come from that table. The sample has hundreds of thousands of clones, about 85% seen once. Sequencing input: peripheral blood. This clonotype was obtained from a man between 18 and 35 years old with active or convalescent COVID-19. The genes are TRBV5-1 and TRBJ1-4; D not resolved. The DNA of the CDR3 is TGCGCCAGCACCGAGGGTGCAACTAATGAAAAACTGTTTTTT. Encoded protein: CASTEGATNEKLFF.